Below are 8 T cell receptor beta chains sequenced from a single sample in a study of blood T cell repertoires in COVID-19. Sequencing was performed with immunoSEQ multiplex PCR; in TCRdb, only in-frame clones are kept and a portion is missing. Here the sample spans approximately 150,000 clones, about 88% being singletons. Sample: peripheral blood. The receptors were gathered from a man aged 60-69 years with active or convalescent COVID-19.

The chain uses TRBV5-1 and TRBJ2-7; tentative D call: TRBD2 (6 bases). The ends were cut back, 5 bases at V and 0 bases at J, with 12 bases in the middle. CDR1 is SGHRS and CDR2 is YFSETQ in the germline V gene. The CDR3 is 14 residues long. CDR3 sequence: CASRIRRDSYEQYF. The DNA of the CDR3 is TGCGCCAGCAGAATAAGGAGGGACTCCTACGAGCAGTACTTC.

Concerning this clone: At one end, the junction sequence differs from germline, possibly due to a read error. V usage is TRBV7-9 and J usage is TRBJ1-2; the D is unclear. Germline V gene sequence: CDR1 SEHNR, CDR2 FQNEAQ (reference sequence). This CDR3 is 11 amino acids long. In nucleotides, the CDR3 is TGTGCCAGCAGCTTAAGCGCGGCAGTCGCCTTC. This gives the protein CASSLSAAVAF. The whole variable domain, remainder taken from reference TRBV7-9 and TRBJ1-2, is DTGVSQNPRHKITKRGQNVTFRCDPISEHNRLYWYRQTLGQGPEFLTYFQNEAQLEKSRLLSDRFSAERPKGSFSTLEIQRTEQGDSAMYLCASSLSAAVAFGSGTRLTVV.

This clone was counted between two and nine times. The rearrangement links TRBV6-5 to TRBJ2-4; the D gene is possibly TRBD1 (5 bases). V gave up 7 bases and J gave up 6 bases, with 10 bases separating them. Looked up from germline, CDR1 is MNHEY and CDR2 is SVGAGI. The CDR3 loop spans 12 amino acids. CDR3 sequence: CASTLDTNIQYF. The CDR3 region has the DNA TGTGCCAGCACCCTGGACACAAACATTCAGTACTTC.

The chain carries TRBV29-1 and TRBJ2-3, with D possibly being TRBD1 (6 bases). CDR1 and CDR2 (germline): SQVTM, ANQGSEA. This CDR3 is 15 amino acids long. V dropped 6 bases and J dropped 0 bases, with 16 bases sitting between them. CDR3 bases: TGCAGCGTGAGACCCCAGGGGCTGAGCACAGATACGCAGTATTTT. Protein sequence: CSVRPQGLSTDTQYF.

The genes are TRBV3-1 (or the pseudogene TRBV3-2) and TRBJ2-7; D remains ambiguous. Trimming pared 3 bases from V and 12 bases from J, leaving 18 bases between. The CDR3 spans 13 residues. CDR1 and CDR2 from the germline V gene are LGHDT and YNNKEL (reference sequence). The CDR3 sequence: CASSHWMAGRLYF. The CDR3 DNA is TGTGCCAGCAGCCATTGGATGGCAGGCCGGCTGTACTTC.

This clone has only one observation. The CDR3 nucleotides read TGCGCCAGCGGGGTAGGGGTAAGATCACCCCTCCACTTT. It codes for CASGVGVRSPLHF. The chain carries TRBV5-1 and TRBJ1-6, with a weak D call TRBD1 (5 bases). CDR1 is SGHRS and CDR2 is YFSETQ in the germline V gene. Trimming left V 7 bases short and J 10 bases short, with 15 bases between. The length of the CDR3 is 13 residues.

The J gene is TRBJ2-3, the V gene TRBV10-3, with D possibly matching TRBD1 (6 bases). The CDR3 is 16 residues long. With 3 bases removed from V and 1 base from J, the gap between germline ends came to 14 bases. CDR1 is ENHRY and CDR2 is SYGVKD in the germline V gene. For the CDR3, the DNA is TGTGCCATCAGTGATATCAGGGGACGGGGCACAGATACGCAGTATTTT. This encodes CAISDIRGRGTDTQYF.

This chain uses TRBV5-1 with TRBJ1-4, with 10 bases lining up with TRBD1. The CDR3 consists of 14 residues. Losses at the gene ends were 4 bases for V and 3 bases for J; bases not matched to a gene: 0. From germline, CDR1 is SGHRS and CDR2 YFSETQ. CDR3 sequence (DNA): TGCGCCAGCAGCGGGACAGGGGCTAATGAAAAACTGTTTTTT. Its translation: CASSGTGANEKLFF.